This T cell receptor (beta chain) was obtained from a study of T cell changes during pregnancy in multiple sclerosis. This CDR3 is built from 14 residues. Germline V gene data show CDR1 as SGHTA and CDR2 as FQGTGA. The V end was cut by 5 bases, the J end by 4 bases, with 11 bases between. Using immunoSEQ multiplex PCR, the repertoire was profiled, and TCRdb retains in-frame clones only, with some absent. The table shows about 46,000 clones, with roughly nine tenths occurring only once. The V gene is TRBV7-3, the J gene TRBJ2-2; tentative D call: TRBD2 (6 bases). The receptor was isolated from a female donor in good health, enrolled as a control in a pregnancy study. Sequencing used CD4+ T cells from peripheral blood mononuclear cells, obtained in the second trimester of pregnancy. CDR3 bases: TGTGCCAGCAGCCGAGGGACTCCCACCGGGGAGCTGTTTTTT. Protein: CASSRGTPTGELFF.